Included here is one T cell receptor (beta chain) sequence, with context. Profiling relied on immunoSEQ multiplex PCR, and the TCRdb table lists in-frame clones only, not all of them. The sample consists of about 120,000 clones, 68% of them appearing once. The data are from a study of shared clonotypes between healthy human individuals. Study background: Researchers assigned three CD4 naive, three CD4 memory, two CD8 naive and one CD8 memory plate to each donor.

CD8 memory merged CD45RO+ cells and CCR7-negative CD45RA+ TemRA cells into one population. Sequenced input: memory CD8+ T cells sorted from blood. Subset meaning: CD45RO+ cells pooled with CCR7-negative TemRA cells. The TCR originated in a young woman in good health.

The CDR3 sequence is CASSAWGYWAKNIQYF. In DNA, the CDR3 is TGTGCCAGCAGCGCCTGGGGGTACTGGGCCAAAAACATTCAGTACTTC. The V and J genes are TRBV7-2 and TRBJ2-4; D might be TRBD1 or TRBD2, each matching 5 bases. CDR1 and CDR2 (germline): SGHTA, FQGNSA. This CDR3 spans 16 amino acids. V was clipped by 5 bases and J by 1 base, with 15 bases between them.